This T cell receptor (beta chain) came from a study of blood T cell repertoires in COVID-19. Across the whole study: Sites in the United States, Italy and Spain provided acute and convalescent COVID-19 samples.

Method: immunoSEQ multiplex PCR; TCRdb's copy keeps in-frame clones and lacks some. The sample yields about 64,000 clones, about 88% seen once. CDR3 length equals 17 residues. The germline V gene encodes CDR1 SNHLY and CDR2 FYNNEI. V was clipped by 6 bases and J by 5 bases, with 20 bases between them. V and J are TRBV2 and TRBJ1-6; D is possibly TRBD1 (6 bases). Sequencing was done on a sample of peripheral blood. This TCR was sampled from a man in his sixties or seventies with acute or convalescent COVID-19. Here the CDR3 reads CASSFAGTGNNNSPLHF. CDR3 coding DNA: TGTGCCAGCAGCTTCGCCGGAACAGGGAACAATAATTCACCCCTCCACTTT.